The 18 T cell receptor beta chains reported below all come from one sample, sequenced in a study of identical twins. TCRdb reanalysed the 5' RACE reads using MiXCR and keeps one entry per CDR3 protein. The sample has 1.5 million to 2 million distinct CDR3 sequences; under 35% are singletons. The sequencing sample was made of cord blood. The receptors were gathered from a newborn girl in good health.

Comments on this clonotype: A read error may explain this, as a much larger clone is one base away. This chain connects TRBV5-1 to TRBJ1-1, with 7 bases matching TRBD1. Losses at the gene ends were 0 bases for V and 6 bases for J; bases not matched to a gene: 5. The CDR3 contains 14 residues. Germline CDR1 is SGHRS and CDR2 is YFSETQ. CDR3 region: CASSLDGGGAEAFF. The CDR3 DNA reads TGCGCCAGCAGCTTGGATGGAGGGGGCGCTGAAGCTTTCTTT.

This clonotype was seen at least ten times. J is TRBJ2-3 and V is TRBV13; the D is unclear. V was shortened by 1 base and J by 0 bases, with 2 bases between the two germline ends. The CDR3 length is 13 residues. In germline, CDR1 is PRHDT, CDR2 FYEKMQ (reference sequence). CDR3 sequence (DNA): TGTGCCAGCAGCTTAGAAAGCACAGATACGCAGTATTTT. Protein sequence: CASSLESTDTQYF.

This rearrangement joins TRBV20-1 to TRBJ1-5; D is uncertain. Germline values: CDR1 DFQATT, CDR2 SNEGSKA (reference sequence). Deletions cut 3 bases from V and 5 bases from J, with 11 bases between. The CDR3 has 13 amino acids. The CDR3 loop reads CSARAATDQPQHF. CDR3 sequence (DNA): TGCAGTGCTAGGGCAGCGACGGATCAGCCCCAGCATTTT.

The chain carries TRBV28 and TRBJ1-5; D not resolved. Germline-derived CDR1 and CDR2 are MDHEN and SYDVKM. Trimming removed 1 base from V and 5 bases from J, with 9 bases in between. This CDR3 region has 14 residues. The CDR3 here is CASSLFKPDQPQHF. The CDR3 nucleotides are TGTGCCAGCAGTTTATTTAAACCGGATCAGCCCCAGCATTTT.

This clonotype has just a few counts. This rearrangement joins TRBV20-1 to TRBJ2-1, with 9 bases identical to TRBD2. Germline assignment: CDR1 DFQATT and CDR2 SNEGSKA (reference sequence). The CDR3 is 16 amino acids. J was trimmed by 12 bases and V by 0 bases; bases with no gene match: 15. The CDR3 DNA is TGCAGTGCTAGAGATCCCCTAGCGGGGTCCTTAGGCGGGCAGTTCTTC. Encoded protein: CSARDPLAGSLGGQFF.

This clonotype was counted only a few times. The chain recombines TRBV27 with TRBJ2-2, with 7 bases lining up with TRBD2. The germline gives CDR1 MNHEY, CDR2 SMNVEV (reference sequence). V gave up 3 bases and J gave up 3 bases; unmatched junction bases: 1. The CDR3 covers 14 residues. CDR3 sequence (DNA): TGTGCCAGCAGTTTCGGGGGGTACACCGGGGAGCTGTTTTTT. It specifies CASSFGGYTGELFF.

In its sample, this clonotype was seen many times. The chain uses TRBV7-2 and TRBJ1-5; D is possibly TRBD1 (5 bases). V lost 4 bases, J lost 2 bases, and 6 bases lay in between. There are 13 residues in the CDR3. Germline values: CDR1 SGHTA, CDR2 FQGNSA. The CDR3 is CASSSRGNQPQHF. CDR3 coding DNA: TGTGCCAGCAGCTCCAGGGGCAATCAGCCCCAGCATTTT.

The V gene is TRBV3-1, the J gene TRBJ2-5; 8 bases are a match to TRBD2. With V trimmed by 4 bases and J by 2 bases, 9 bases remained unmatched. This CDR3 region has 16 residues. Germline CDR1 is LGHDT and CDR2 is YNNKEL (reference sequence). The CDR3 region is CASSPELAVGQETQYF. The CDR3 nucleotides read TGTGCCAGCAGCCCAGAACTAGCGGTGGGACAAGAGACCCAGTACTTC.

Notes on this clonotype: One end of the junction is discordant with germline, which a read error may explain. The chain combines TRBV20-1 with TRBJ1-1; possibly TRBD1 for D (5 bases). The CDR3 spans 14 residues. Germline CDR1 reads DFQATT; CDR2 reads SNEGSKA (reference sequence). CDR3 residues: CSARAGPLNTEAFF. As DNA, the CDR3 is TGCAGTGCTAGGGCAGGGCCCTTGAACACCGAAGCTTTCTTT.

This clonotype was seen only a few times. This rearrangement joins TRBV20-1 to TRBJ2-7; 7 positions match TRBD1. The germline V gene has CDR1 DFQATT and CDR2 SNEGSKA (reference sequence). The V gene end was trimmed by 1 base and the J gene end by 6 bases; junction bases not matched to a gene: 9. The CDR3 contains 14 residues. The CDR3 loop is CSARVNGRGSEQYF. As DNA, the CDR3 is TGCAGTGCTAGAGTCAATGGCAGGGGGAGCGAGCAGTACTTC.

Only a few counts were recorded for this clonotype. The CDR3 region is CSARATDGSNQPQHF. CDR3 bases: TGCAGTGCTAGAGCCACGGACGGAAGCAATCAGCCCCAGCATTTT. The chain uses TRBV20-1 and TRBJ1-5; D unclear. The germline CDR1 and CDR2 sequences are DFQATT and SNEGSKA (reference sequence). The V end lost 1 base, the J end lost 1 base, and 11 bases lay between the germline ends. This CDR3 region has 15 residues.

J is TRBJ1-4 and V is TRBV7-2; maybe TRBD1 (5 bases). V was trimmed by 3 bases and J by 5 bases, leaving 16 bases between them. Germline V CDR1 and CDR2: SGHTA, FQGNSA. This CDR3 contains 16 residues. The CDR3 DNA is TGTGCCAGCAGCTTCGGGAGGGCGAGGGGAAATGAAAAACTGTTTTTT. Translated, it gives CASSFGRARGNEKLFF.

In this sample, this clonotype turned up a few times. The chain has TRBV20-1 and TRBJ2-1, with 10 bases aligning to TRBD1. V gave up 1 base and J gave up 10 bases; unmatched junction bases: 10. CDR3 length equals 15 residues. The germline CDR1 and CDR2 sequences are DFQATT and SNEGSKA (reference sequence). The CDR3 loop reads CSARVPTGGSWEQFF. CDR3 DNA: TGCAGTGCTAGAGTCCCGACAGGGGGCTCGTGGGAGCAGTTCTTC.

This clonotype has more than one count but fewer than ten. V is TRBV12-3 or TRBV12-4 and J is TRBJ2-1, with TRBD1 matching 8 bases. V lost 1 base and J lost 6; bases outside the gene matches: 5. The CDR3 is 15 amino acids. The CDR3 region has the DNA TGTGCCAGCAGTTTAGGCACAGGGGGGTTCAATGAGCAGTTCTTC. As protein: CASSLGTGGFNEQFF.

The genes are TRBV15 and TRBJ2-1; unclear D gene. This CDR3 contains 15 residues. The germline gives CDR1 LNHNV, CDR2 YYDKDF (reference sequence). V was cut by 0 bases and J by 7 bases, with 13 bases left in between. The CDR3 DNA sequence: TGTGCCACCAGCAGAGATCTGGCGAGCACAAATGAGCAGTTCTTC. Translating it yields CATSRDLASTNEQFF.

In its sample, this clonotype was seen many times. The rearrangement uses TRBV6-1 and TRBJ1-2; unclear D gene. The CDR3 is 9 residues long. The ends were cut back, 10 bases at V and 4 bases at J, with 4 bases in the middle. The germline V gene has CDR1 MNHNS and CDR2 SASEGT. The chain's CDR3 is CATGYGYTF. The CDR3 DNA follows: TGTGCCACCGGCTATGGCTACACCTTC.

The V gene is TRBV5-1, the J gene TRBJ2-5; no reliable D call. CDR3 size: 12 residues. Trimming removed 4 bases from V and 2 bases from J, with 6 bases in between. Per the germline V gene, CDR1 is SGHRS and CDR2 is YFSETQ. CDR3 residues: CASSHWQETQYF. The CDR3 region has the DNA TGCGCCAGCAGCCACTGGCAAGAGACCCAGTACTTC. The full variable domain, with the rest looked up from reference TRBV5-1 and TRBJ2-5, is KAGVTQTPRYLIKTRGQQVTLSCSPISGHRSVSWYQQTPGQGLQFLFEYFSETQRNKGNFPGRFSGRQFSNSRSEMNVSTLELGDSALYLCASSHWQETQYFGPGTRLLVL.

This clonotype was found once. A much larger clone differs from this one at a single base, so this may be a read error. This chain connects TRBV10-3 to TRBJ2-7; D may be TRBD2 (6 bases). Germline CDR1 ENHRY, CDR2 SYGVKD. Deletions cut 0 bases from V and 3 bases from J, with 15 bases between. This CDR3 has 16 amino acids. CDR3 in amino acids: CAISESLTRGDYEQYF. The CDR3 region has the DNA TGTGCCATCAGTGAGTCGTTGACTCGCGGGGACTACGAGCAGTACTTC.